Given below is one TCR beta chain in context. This sample was taken from a study of long-term antiretroviral therapy in people with HIV. At survey level, the immunoSEQ assay was run in its v3.0 version. Libraries were prepared by immunoSEQ multiplex PCR; TCRdb keeps only in-frame clonotypes and omits some of them. Of roughly 19,000 clones listed, 85% to 95% were seen once; the top ten hold about 7.2%. Germline V gene data show CDR1 as GTSNPN and CDR2 as SVGIG (reference sequence). After removal of 0 bases from V and 11 bases from J, the junction contained 13 bases not matched to a gene. This CDR3 has 15 amino acids.

This clonotype originated in a woman between 50 and 59 years old with HIV. The rearrangement uses TRBV30 and TRBJ1-2; TRBD1 aligns across 9 bases. Sequences were derived from unsorted PBMCs, sampled 4.4 years after starting antiretroviral therapy. CDR3 loop: CAWSVGSWGQGRYTF. The CDR3 nucleotides read TGTGCCTGGAGTGTAGGAAGTTGGGGACAGGGAAGGTACACCTTC.